The 21 T cell receptor beta chains in this list originate from one sample, sequenced in a study of Graves' ophthalmopathy and Graves' hyperthyroidism. The study amplified TCR beta CDR3 regions using RNA transcripts. Second-round multiplex PCR followed a first-round RT-PCR using HTBI primers. Each CDR3 protein gets one entry after TCRdb re-called the multiplex PCR reads with MiXCR. The sample includes about 390,000 distinct CDR3 sequences, about 17% seen only once; the top ten take approximately 2.4%. The sequenced material came from peripheral blood. Receptor source: an adult woman with stable Graves' hyperthyroidism.

There are a few counts of this clonotype. The V gene is TRBV4-1, the J gene TRBJ2-7; 12 bases agree with TRBD2. The V and J ends lost 1 base and 1 base, in that order; junction bases with no gene match: 11. The CDR3 runs 19 residues. CDR1 MGHRA and CDR2 YSYEKL come from the germline V gene. As DNA, the CDR3 is TGCGCCAGCAGCCAAGTCGAATCCTGGGGGACTAGCGGGTCCTACGAGCAGTACTTC. This translates into CASSQVESWGTSGSYEQYF.

This clonotype was detected a few times. V gene TRBV28 combines with J gene TRBJ2-7, with D perhaps matching TRBD2 (6 bases). Trimming pared 5 bases from V and 4 bases from J, leaving 27 bases between. Germline V lookup: CDR1 MDHEN, CDR2 SYDVKM. The CDR3 sequence is 18 residues long. The CDR3 DNA is TGTGCCAGCAGTGATAACCCCATCCGGGACTGGAACTTATACGAGCAGTACTTC. This translates into CASSDNPIRDWNLYEQYF.

This clonotype was counted at least ten times. The chain has TRBV6-2 or TRBV6-3 and TRBJ2-2; the match to TRBD2 covers 7 bases. Germline CDR1 is MNHEY and CDR2 is SVGEGT. V was pared by 8 bases and J by 4 bases, with 13 bases of the junction left unmatched. CDR3 length equals 16 residues. CDR3 sequence (DNA): TGTGCCAGCGGGGCCCTCTTTCGCGGGAGCACCGGGGAGCTGTTTTTT. Translated, it gives CASGALFRGSTGELFF.

This clonotype was seen many times. V is TRBV11-2 and J is TRBJ1-2, with D maybe TRBD1 (6 bases). The CDR3 has 14 amino acids. Deletions cut 5 bases from V and 2 bases from J, with 12 bases between. Germline lookup yields CDR1 SGHAT and CDR2 FQNNGV. The CDR3 nucleotides are TGTGCCAGCAGCACTACCGGGACAAACTATGGCTACACCTTC. It yields the protein CASSTTGTNYGYTF.

Concerning this clonotype: One junction end disagrees with the germline gene, perhaps due to a read error. This chain connects TRBV6-2 or TRBV6-3 to TRBJ1-1; D gene uncertain. This CDR3 region has 15 residues. The germline gives CDR1 MNHEY, CDR2 SVGEGT. CDR3 DNA: TGTGCCAGCAGGAACAGTGGGCGATTGAACTCTGAAGCTTTCTTT. Amino acid sequence: CASRNSGRLNSEAFF.

The V and J genes are TRBV12-3 or TRBV12-4 and TRBJ1-1; D is uncertain. This CDR3 contains 12 residues. Trimming removed 0 bases at V and 11 bases at J, with 10 bases between. This chain's CDR3 is CASSLATVDAFF. DNA of the CDR3: TGTGCCAGCAGTTTAGCTACTGTTGATGCTTTCTTT.

This CDR3 reads CSARTATPGGNQPQHF. The CDR3 coding sequence is TGCAGTGCTAGAACAGCAACCCCCGGTGGAAATCAGCCCCAGCATTTT. The rearrangement joins TRBV20-1 to TRBJ1-5; D unclear. Germline CDR1 and CDR2: DFQATT and SNEGSKA (reference sequence). The CDR3 runs to 16 residues. With 2 bases removed from V and 4 bases from J, the gap between germline ends came to 18 bases.

This clonotype was seen ten or more times. The chain links TRBV4-2 to TRBJ1-2; D might be TRBD1 (6 bases). CDR3 length: 15 amino acids. Germline V lookup: CDR1 LGHNA, CDR2 YNFKEQ. Deletions cut 1 base from V and 4 bases from J, with 13 bases between. The CDR3 DNA reads as TGTGCCAGCAGCCAAGCGGACAGCAGACCCTATGGCTACACCTTC. Amino acid sequence: CASSQADSRPYGYTF.

This clonotype came up many times. The chain links TRBV6-1 to TRBJ2-7; TRBD1 matches 9 bases. The J segment lost 1 base and the V segment lost 6 bases, leaving 4 bases of the junction unmatched. The CDR3 covers 14 residues. CDR1 and CDR2 from the germline V gene are MNHNS and SASEGT. The CDR3 nucleotides read TGTGCCAGCAGACCCGGGACAGGGTCCTACGAGCAGTACTTC. Protein product: CASRPGTGSYEQYF.

This clonotype was counted at least ten times. The gene calls are TRBV4-2 and TRBJ2-7; 7 positions match TRBD1. The CDR3 extends over 16 amino acids. V dropped 2 bases and J dropped 2; count of bases not matched to a gene: 9. From germline, CDR1 is LGHNA and CDR2 YNFKEQ. DNA for the CDR3: TGTGCCAGCAGCCAACCTCGACAGGGAGTCGCCTACGAGCAGTACTTC. Protein: CASSQPRQGVAYEQYF.

This clonotype was seen once. The V call is TRBV6-2 or TRBV6-3, the J call TRBJ1-1; D not certain. The CDR3 has 18 residues. V lost 2 bases, J lost 5 bases, and 24 bases lay in between. Per the germline V gene, CDR1 is MNHEY and CDR2 is SVGEGT. CDR3 in amino acids: CASSYPSTPGVGRTEAFF. The CDR3 nucleotides read TGTGCCAGCAGTTACCCCAGTACACCAGGCGTAGGCCGAACTGAAGCTTTCTTT.

This clonotype was observed a single time. The V gene is TRBV5-1, the J gene TRBJ1-6, with 9 bases lining up with TRBD1. The V and J ends lost 4 bases and 10 bases, in that order; junction bases with no gene match: 6. CDR3 length: 14 residues. Germline loops: CDR1 SGHRS, CDR2 YFSETQ. CDR3 coding DNA: TGCGCCAGCAGCACGGGGACAGGGAACTCACCCCTCCACTTT. Its protein product is CASSTGTGNSPLHF.

Many counts were recorded for this clonotype. The chain carries TRBV19 and TRBJ2-4; a weak D match, TRBD1 (6 bases). Per germline, CDR1 LNHDA and CDR2 SQIVND (reference sequence). The CDR3 covers 16 residues. The V end lost 4 bases, the J end lost 5 bases, and 18 bases lay between the germline ends. The CDR3 nucleotides read TGTGCCAGTAGTAGGAGACAGGCACAAGAAGAAAACATTCAGTACTTC. It specifies CASSRRQAQEENIQYF.

This chain uses TRBV12-3 or TRBV12-4 with TRBJ1-2, with D perhaps matching TRBD1 (6 bases). V lost 2 bases, J lost 4 bases, and 17 bases lay in between. The CDR3 is 16 residues long. The CDR3: CASSLPDRLPSYGYTF. CDR3 nucleotide sequence: TGTGCCAGCAGTTTACCCGACAGGCTTCCCTCCTATGGCTACACCTTC.

This clonotype was recorded at least ten times. This chain uses TRBV19 with TRBJ1-1, with TRBD1 as a possible D gene (6 bases). The CDR3 spans 12 residues. Trimming cost V 3 bases and J 8 bases, with 10 bases left between them. Germline V gene sequence: CDR1 LNHDA, CDR2 SQIVND (reference sequence). The CDR3 region has the DNA TGTGCCAGTAGTATGAGAAGGGGGGAAGCTTTCTTT. Translating it yields CASSMRRGEAFF.

This clonotype has at least ten counts. The rearrangement uses TRBV12-3 or TRBV12-4 and TRBJ2-7; D might be TRBD1 (6 bases). Between the trimmed V and J ends, which lost 5 bases and 0 bases, there was a span of 14 bases. This CDR3 has 15 residues. CDR3 residues: CASSNLDRSSYEQYF. DNA of the CDR3: TGTGCCAGCAGTAACCTTGACAGGAGCTCCTACGAGCAGTACTTC.

V usage is TRBV6-4 and J usage is TRBJ2-5; D ambiguous. Germline V gene sequence: CDR1 MRHNA, CDR2 SNTAGT. V was clipped by 6 bases and J by 5 bases, with 10 bases between them. The CDR3 sequence is 12 residues long. The CDR3 is CASREIEETQYF. Here the CDR3 DNA reads TGTGCCAGCAGGGAGATCGAGGAGACCCAGTACTTC.

This clonotype has at least ten counts. The J gene is TRBJ2-7, the V gene TRBV6-5; D gene uncertain. The CDR3 runs to 15 residues. V lost 0 bases and J 2 bases, leaving 11 bases between the germline ends. Per the germline V gene, CDR1 is MNHEY and CDR2 is SVGAGI. For the CDR3, the DNA is TGTGCCAGCAGTTACTCGATGGCAGCCGCCTACGAGCAGTACTTC. It encodes CASSYSMAAAYEQYF.

The gene calls are TRBV4-3 and TRBJ2-2, with TRBD1 identical over 7 bases. Trimming removed 5 bases from V and 0 bases from J; junction bases left unmatched: 6. Germline V gene data show CDR1 as LGHNA and CDR2 as YSLEER. CDR3 length equals 16 residues. DNA for the CDR3: TGCGCCAGCAGCTTCTTGACAGGGACGAACACCGGGGAGCTGTTTTTT. Translated: CASSFLTGTNTGELFF.

The V gene is TRBV10-3, the J gene TRBJ2-7; 8 nucleotides align to TRBD1. The CDR3 is made up of 14 amino acids. The junction had 15 bases not matched to a gene; V was cut back by 10 bases and J by 7 bases. Germline assignment: CDR1 ENHRY and CDR2 SYGVKD. CDR3 DNA: TGTGCCAGCTTTTCGGACAGGGTTTTTGGTGAGCAGTACTTC. The encoded protein is CASFSDRVFGEQYF.

The chain joins TRBV29-1 to TRBJ2-4, with D perhaps given as TRBD1 or TRBD2 (6 bases each). The CDR3 totals 13 residues. V shed 4 bases and J shed 2 bases, with 9 bases lying between them. From germline, CDR1 is SQVTM and CDR2 ANQGSEA. The CDR3 region is CSVAGGSKNIQYF. In nucleotides, the CDR3 is TGCAGCGTTGCCGGGGGCTCCAAAAACATTCAGTACTTC. Full variable domain (rest looked up from reference TRBV29-1 and TRBJ2-4): SAVISQKPSRDICQRGTSLTIQCQVDSQVTMMFWYRQQPGQSLTLIATANQGSEATYESGFVIDKFPISRPNLTFSTLTVSNMSPEDSSIYLCSVAGGSKNIQYFGAGTRLSVL.